Presented here are 5 T cell receptor beta chains from one specimen sequenced in a study of neurological immune-mediated disorders. TCRdb passed the 5' RACE reads through MiXCR, listing each CDR3 protein once. The table lists under 75,000 distinct CDR3 sequences, 3% to 4% of them singletons. Material for sequencing was PBMCs. Receptor source: a woman between 50 and 59 years old with multiple sclerosis.

This clonotype was detected ten times or more. Here the CDR3 reads CASNYRGQETQYF. The DNA for the CDR3 is TGTGCCAGCAATTACAGGGGGCAAGAGACCCAGTACTTC. J is TRBJ2-5 and V is TRBV7-2; 8 nucleotides align to TRBD1. CDR3 length equals 13 residues. The junction had 3 bases not matched to a gene; V was cut back by 7 bases and J by 2 bases. Germline V lookup: CDR1 SGHTA, CDR2 FQGNSA.

At least ten counts were recorded for this clonotype. CDR3 sequence reads: CASSVDTYTGELFF. In DNA form, the CDR3 reads TGTGCCAGCAGTGTCGACACGTACACCGGGGAGCTGTTTTTT. V and J are TRBV2 and TRBJ2-2; D is ambiguous. Germline-derived CDR1 and CDR2 are SNHLY and FYNNEI. CDR3 length equals 14 residues. V lost 4 bases and J lost 3, with 9 bases in between.

This clonotype was seen ten or more times. V gene TRBV3-1 combines with J gene TRBJ1-3; D is undetermined. The germline V gene encodes CDR1 LGHDT and CDR2 YNNKEL (reference sequence). CDR3 size: 15 residues. Trimming took off 4 bases at V and 0 bases at J, with 10 bases between the two ends. The CDR3 sequence: CASSLDPISGNTIYF. The CDR3 coding sequence is TGTGCCAGCAGCCTAGACCCGATCTCTGGAAACACCATATATTTT.

The gene calls are TRBV18 and TRBJ2-5; maybe TRBD2 (5 bases). The CDR3 is made up of 15 amino acids. The germline V gene encodes CDR1 KGHSH and CDR2 LQKENI. V was trimmed by 2 bases and J by 0 bases, leaving 10 bases between them. DNA of the CDR3: TGTGCCAGCTCACCAGGGTACGGGAACCAAGAGACCCAGTACTTC. As protein: CASSPGYGNQETQYF.

This clonotype was counted at least ten times. J is TRBJ2-7 and V is TRBV5-1; 7 bases fit TRBD1. The J segment lost 3 bases and the V segment lost 0 bases, leaving 3 bases of the junction unmatched. The CDR3 covers 14 residues. Germline V gene data show CDR1 as SGHRS and CDR2 as YFSETQ. For the CDR3, the DNA is TGCGCCAGCAGCTTGGTCCCAGGGGGCTACGAGCAGTACTTC. As protein: CASSLVPGGYEQYF. The entire variable domain, with the rest obtained from reference TRBV5-1 and TRBJ2-7, is as follows: KAGVTQTPRYLIKTRGQQVTLSCSPISGHRSVSWYQQTPGQGLQFLFEYFSETQRNKGNFPGRFSGRQFSNSRSEMNVSTLELGDSALYLCASSLVPGGYEQYFGPGTRLTVT.